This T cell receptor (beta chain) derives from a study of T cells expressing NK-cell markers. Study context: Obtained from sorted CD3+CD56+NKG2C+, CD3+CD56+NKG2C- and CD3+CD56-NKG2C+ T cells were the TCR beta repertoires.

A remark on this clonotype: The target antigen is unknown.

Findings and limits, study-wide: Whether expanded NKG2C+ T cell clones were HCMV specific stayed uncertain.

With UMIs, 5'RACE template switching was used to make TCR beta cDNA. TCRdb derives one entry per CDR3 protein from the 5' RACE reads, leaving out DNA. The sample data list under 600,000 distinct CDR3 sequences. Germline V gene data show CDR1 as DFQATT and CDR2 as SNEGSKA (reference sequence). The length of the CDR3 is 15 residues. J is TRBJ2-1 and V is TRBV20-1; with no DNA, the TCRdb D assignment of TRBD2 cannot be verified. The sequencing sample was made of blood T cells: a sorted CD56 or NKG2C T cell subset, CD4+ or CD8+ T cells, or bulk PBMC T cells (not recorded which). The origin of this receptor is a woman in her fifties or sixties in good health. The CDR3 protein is CSASRTSGSYNEQFF.